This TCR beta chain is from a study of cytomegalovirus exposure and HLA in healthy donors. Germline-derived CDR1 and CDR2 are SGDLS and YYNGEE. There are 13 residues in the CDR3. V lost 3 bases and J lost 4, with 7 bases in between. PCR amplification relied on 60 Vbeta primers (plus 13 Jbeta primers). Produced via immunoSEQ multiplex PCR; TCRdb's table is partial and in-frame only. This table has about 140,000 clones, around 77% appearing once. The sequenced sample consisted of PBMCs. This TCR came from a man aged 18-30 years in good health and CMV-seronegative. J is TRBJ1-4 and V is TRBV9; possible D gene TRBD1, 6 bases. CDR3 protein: CASSGTDNEKLFF. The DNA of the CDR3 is TGTGCCAGCAGCGGGACAGATAATGAAAAACTGTTTTTT.